This T cell receptor (beta chain) was profiled in a study of blood T cell repertoires in COVID-19. The wider study: Italy, Spain and the United States were the sources of the convalescent and acute COVID-19 samples. In each case, the material was cDNA or gDNA derived from T cells, B-cell-depleted T cells, or PBMCs.

Per the authors' pipeline: Estimation of nucleated cell counts relied on the amplification of reference gene primers. The data were produced by immunoSEQ multiplex PCR, yet TCRdb's version contains in-frame clones alone and is incomplete. V and J calls and clone size are as listed in that table; D and trimming were resolved from the DNA. The sample yields 80,000 or so clones, 80% seen once. Germline assignment: CDR1 MNHNY and CDR2 SVGAGI (reference sequence). The CDR3 is 17 residues long. Trimming at V came to 5 bases and at J to 0 bases, leaving 12 bases not matched to a gene. The sample holds a few counts of this clone.

Sequences were obtained from peripheral blood. This sequence originates from a woman in her seventies with acute or convalescent COVID-19. The chain couples TRBV6-6 to TRBJ1-1; 7 nucleotides match TRBD1. The CDR3 DNA reads as TGTGCCAGCAGTCAGACGGTACAGGGGTCCATGAACACTGAAGCTTTCTTT. Amino acids: CASSQTVQGSMNTEAFF.